The 31 T cell receptor beta chains reported below all come from one sample, sequenced in a study of T cell clonotyping in hematopoietic cell transplantation. Clones were read by immunoSEQ multiplex PCR, and TCRdb kept only the in-frame ones, dropping some. This table has roughly 15,000 clones, 80% to 90% appearing once. The sequenced sample consisted of peripheral blood mononuclear cells. The origin of the receptors is a woman aged 40 to 49 in good health. Some clones in this sample may be carry-over from other donors' samples.

The chain joins TRBV13 to TRBJ2-7, with 11 bases identical to TRBD2. V was pared by 4 bases and J by 4 bases, with 3 bases of the junction left unmatched. This CDR3 has 14 residues. Per germline, CDR1 PRHDT and CDR2 FYEKMQ (reference sequence). CDR3 nucleotide sequence: TGTGCCAGCAGCTGGGGGACTAGCGGTTACGAGCAGTACTTC. It translates to CASSWGTSGYEQYF.

The V and J genes are TRBV10-3 and TRBJ2-1, with D perhaps TRBD2 (8 bases). The germline gives CDR1 ENHRY, CDR2 SYGVKD. V dropped 4 bases and J dropped 8 bases, with 24 bases sitting between them. This CDR3 has 17 amino acids. CDR3 in amino acids: CAISGFPGGQTSDEQFF. CDR3 DNA: TGTGCCATCAGTGGGTTTCCAGGGGGGCAGACTAGCGATGAGCAGTTCTTC.

This sequence joins TRBV27 and TRBJ2-3, with TRBD1 matching over 9 bases. The CDR3 length is 19 residues. Trimming removed 2 bases from V and 5 bases from J; junction bases left unmatched: 17. Looked up from germline, CDR1 is MNHEY and CDR2 is SMNVEV (reference sequence). The CDR3 coding sequence is TGTGCCAGCAGTTTAAAGAGCGGGGCGGGGACAGGGCGAAGAGATACGCAGTATTTT. Translation: CASSLKSGAGTGRRDTQYF.

This rearrangement joins TRBV11-3 to TRBJ2-3; D uncertain. Trimming pared 0 bases from V and 4 bases from J, leaving 5 bases between. The CDR3 spans 13 residues. Germline loops: CDR1 SGHNT, CDR2 YENEEA. The CDR3 DNA reads TGTGCCAGCAGCTTAGAGTATTCAGATACGCAGTATTTT. It translates to CASSLEYSDTQYF.

This chain connects TRBV28 to TRBJ1-2; 9 bases agree with TRBD1. From germline, CDR1 is MDHEN and CDR2 SYDVKM. J was trimmed by 4 bases and V by 2 bases; bases with no gene match: 2. This CDR3 region has 14 residues. The CDR3 DNA reads TGTGCCAGCAGTTTAGCGACAGGGGGCTATGGCTACACCTTC. Translating gives CASSLATGGYGYTF.

The rearrangement joins TRBV5-6 to TRBJ2-1; 8 bases align to TRBD1. The CDR3 covers 15 residues. Trimming took 0 bases from V and 14 from J; bases not matched to a gene: 13. Germline lookup yields CDR1 SGHDT and CDR2 YYEEEE. The CDR3 DNA reads as TGTGCCAGCAGCTTGGGCCCCCAGGACAGGGTGGTCAAGTTCTTC. It translates to CASSLGPQDRVVKFF.

The J gene is TRBJ2-7, the V gene TRBV28, with TRBD1 matching over 8 bases. The CDR3 extends over 14 amino acids. With V trimmed by 3 bases and J by 2 bases, 3 bases remained unmatched. CDR1 is MDHEN, CDR2 SYDVKM, per germline. CDR3 nucleotide sequence: TGTGCCAGCAGTTTCCCGGACAGGGCCTACGAGCAGTACTTC. Encoded protein: CASSFPDRAYEQYF.

The chain is built from TRBV12-2 and TRBJ1-6; the DNA was not used to check the table's D call, TRBD1. TRBV12-2 is reported as a pseudogene. CDR3 length: 18 amino acids. As DNA, the CDR3 is TGTGCAAGTCGCCAGGGACAGGTCCTCAGCCCATTTTATTCACCCCTCCACTTT. Protein product: CASRQGQVLSPFYSPLHF.

The V and J genes are TRBV7-2 and TRBJ2-3; 8 nucleotides match TRBD1. The J call is in doubt because the DNA end fits TRBJ1-5 better. Germline loops: CDR1 SGHTA, CDR2 FQGNSA. There are 13 residues in the CDR3. CDR3 in DNA: TGTGCCAGCAGCAACAGGGGGACAGATACGCAGCATTTT. It specifies CASSNRGTDTQHF.

This clone was seen only once. The rearrangement joins TRBV4-3 to TRBJ1-1; tentative D call: TRBD1 (6 bases). Trimming removed 0 bases at V and 1 base at J, with 12 bases between. Germline CDR1 is LGHNA and CDR2 is YSLEER. The CDR3 loop spans 16 amino acids. The CDR3 DNA follows: TGCGCCAGCAGCCAAGATGCGAGGGGGGGGAACACTGAAGCTTTCTTT. It specifies CASSQDARGGNTEAFF.

This chain links TRBV28 with TRBJ1-2, with D perhaps TRBD1 (5 bases). V was shortened by 4 bases and J by 8 bases, with 14 bases between the two germline ends. This CDR3 has 13 residues. The germline V gene has CDR1 MDHEN and CDR2 SYDVKM. Written as DNA, the CDR3 is TGTGCCAGCAGTTATAGACGGGGGATGGGCTACACCTTC. Its protein product is CASSYRRGMGYTF.

The chain is built from TRBV19 and TRBJ1-1; possibly TRBD1 for D (6 bases). Germline V gene sequence: CDR1 LNHDA, CDR2 SQIVND (reference sequence). The ends were cut back, 6 bases at V and 1 base at J, with 15 bases in the middle. This CDR3 comprises 15 residues. CDR3 bases: TGTGCCAGTAGGTTACAGGGTCCTGGGAACACTGAAGCTTTCTTT. Amino acid sequence: CASRLQGPGNTEAFF.

The rearrangement joins TRBV6-5 to TRBJ2-1; perhaps TRBD1 as D (6 bases). Trimming shortened V by 5 bases and J by 6 bases, and 11 bases separated the two germline ends. This CDR3 comprises 13 residues. Per germline, CDR1 MNHEY and CDR2 SVGAGI. This CDR3 is CASSQQGLNEQFF. The CDR3 nucleotides are TGTGCCAGCAGTCAACAGGGCCTCAATGAGCAGTTCTTC.

This rearrangement joins TRBV29-1 to TRBJ2-7, with 8 bases aligning to TRBD1. V lost 1 base to trimming and J lost 7 bases; unmatched junction nucleotides: 6. The CDR3 is 13 residues long. CDR1 is SQVTM, CDR2 ANQGSEA, per germline. CDR3 nucleotide sequence: TGCAGCGTTGAAGGAGACAGGGGTGAAGAGCAGTACTTC. Translated: CSVEGDRGEEQYF.

V and J are TRBV11-2 and TRBJ1-3; weak D call: TRBD1 (6 bases). V was trimmed by 1 base and J by 0 bases, leaving 10 bases between them. Germline V CDR1 and CDR2: SGHAT, FQNNGV. The CDR3 is 16 residues long. The CDR3 loop reads CASSLADRSSGNTIYF. In nucleotides, the CDR3 is TGTGCCAGCAGCTTAGCGGACAGAAGCTCTGGAAACACCATATATTTT.

The chain links TRBV6-5 to TRBJ1-2, with D unresolved. V lost 2 bases, J lost 8 bases, and 15 bases lay in between. The CDR3 is 14 amino acids. Germline-derived CDR1 and CDR2 are MNHEY and SVGAGI. Here the CDR3 reads CASSYRVEREGYTF. In DNA form, the CDR3 reads TGTGCCAGCAGTTACAGGGTGGAAAGGGAAGGCTACACCTTC.

The genes are TRBV5-4 and TRBJ2-2; D remains ambiguous. The CDR3 extends over 16 amino acids. Germline V lookup: CDR1 SGHNT, CDR2 YYREEE (reference sequence). Between the trimmed V and J ends, which lost 1 base and 2 bases, there was a span of 12 bases. CDR3 loop: CASSLYGATNTGELFF. CDR3 bases: TGTGCCAGCAGCTTGTACGGAGCGACCAACACCGGGGAGCTGTTTTTT. The whole variable domain, remainder taken from reference TRBV5-4 and TRBJ2-2, is ETGVTQSPTHLIKTRGQQVTLRCSSQSGHNTVSWYQQALGQGPQFIFQYYREEENGRGNFPPRFSGLQFPNYSSELNVNALELDDSALYLCASSLYGATNTGELFFGEGSRLTVL.

Written as DNA, the CDR3 is TGTGCCAGTAACGCCAGGGGAGGTACAGATACGCAGTATTTT. Encoded protein: CASNARGGTDTQYF. This rearrangement joins TRBV19 to TRBJ2-3, with D possibly being TRBD1 or TRBD2 (6 bases each). The CDR3 extends over 14 amino acids. V shed 7 bases and J shed 3 bases, with 14 bases lying between them. CDR1 is LNHDA, CDR2 SQIVND, per germline (reference sequence).

J is TRBJ2-1 and V is TRBV19, with 14 bases matching TRBD2. Trimming removed 4 bases from V and 7 bases from J; junction bases left unmatched: 3. The CDR3 covers 15 residues. The V gene's germline CDR1 is LNHDA and CDR2 SQIVND (reference sequence). The CDR3 reads CASSRGLAGANEQFF. DNA of the CDR3: TGTGCCAGTAGTAGGGGACTAGCGGGAGCTAATGAGCAGTTCTTC.

V gene TRBV2 combines with J gene TRBJ2-1, with TRBD2 as a possible D gene (5 bases). Germline values: CDR1 SNHLY, CDR2 FYNNEI. This CDR3 has 12 residues. Trimming took off 4 bases at V and 4 bases at J, with 5 bases between the two ends. CDR3 protein: CASSGGYNEQFF. In nucleotides, the CDR3 is TGTGCCAGCAGTGGAGGGTACAATGAGCAGTTCTTC. Based on the CDR3 plus reference TRBV2 and TRBJ2-1, the full variable domain is EPEVTQTPSHQVTQMGQEVILRCVPISNHLYFYWYRQILGQKVEFLVSFYNNEISEKSEIFDDQFSVERPDGSNFTLKIRSTKLEDSAMYFCASSGGYNEQFFGPGTRLTVL.

V gene TRBV29-1 combines with J gene TRBJ1-4, with D possibly matching TRBD1 (5 bases). Trimming cost V 6 bases and J 7 bases, with 21 bases left between them. Germline CDR1 SQVTM, CDR2 ANQGSEA. This CDR3 is built from 15 residues. The CDR3 DNA reads as TGCAGCGTAAGGGGCGTTTTTGGGTTTGGTGAAAAACTGTTTTTT. This translates into CSVRGVFGFGEKLFF.

This chain uses TRBV6-4 with TRBJ2-6; TRBD2 matches 7 bases. The CDR3 is 18 amino acids. From germline, CDR1 is MRHNA and CDR2 SNTAGT. V shed 0 bases and J 1 base; nucleotides not matched to a gene: 6. CDR3 sequence reads: CASSDSRGSQSGANVLTF. Here the CDR3 DNA reads TGTGCCAGCAGTGACTCGCGGGGGTCACAGTCTGGGGCCAACGTCCTGACTTTC.

This sequence joins TRBV6-5 and TRBJ2-7, with D perhaps matching TRBD2 (5 bases). The V end lost 2 bases, the J end lost 2 bases, and 7 bases lay between the germline ends. This CDR3 region has 13 residues. Germline lookup yields CDR1 MNHEY and CDR2 SVGAGI. Here the CDR3 DNA reads TGTGCCAGCAGTTACGGAGGTACCTACGAGCAGTACTTC. Encoded protein: CASSYGGTYEQYF.

This rearrangement joins TRBV5-6 to TRBJ1-2, with D unresolved. CDR1 is SGHDT, CDR2 YYEEEE, per germline. V dropped 1 base and J dropped 4 bases, with 8 bases sitting between them. The CDR3 length is 13 residues. DNA for the CDR3: TGTGCCAGCAGCTTGAAAACCACCTATGGCTACACCTTC. Its protein is CASSLKTTYGYTF.

This clone was seen a few times. The chain recombines TRBV7-2 with TRBJ2-7, with a weak D call TRBD1 (6 bases). Trimming removed 5 bases at V and 4 bases at J, with 12 bases between. Per the germline V gene, CDR1 is SGHTA and CDR2 is FQGNSA. The CDR3 contains 13 residues. The CDR3 loop is CASSRRDKYEQYF. CDR3 sequence (DNA): TGTGCCAGCAGCCGCCGGGACAAATACGAGCAGTACTTC.

The chain carries TRBV7-3 and TRBJ2-1; 10 bases agree with TRBD2. There are 15 residues in the CDR3. Germline CDR1 SGHTA, CDR2 FQGTGA. J gave up 9 bases and V 0 bases, and 5 bases lay outside the gene matches. CDR3 coding DNA: TGTGCCAGCAGCTTAACGCCGCTAGCGGGGGTTGAGCAGTTCTTC. Translated: CASSLTPLAGVEQFF.

This clone appeared once. The J gene is TRBJ2-3, the V gene TRBV27, with D perhaps TRBD2 (5 bases). Looked up from germline, CDR1 is MNHEY and CDR2 is SMNVEV (reference sequence). Trimming took off 5 bases at V and 7 bases at J, with 10 bases between the two ends. This CDR3 spans 12 amino acids. CDR3 region: CASSPSGNTQYF. As DNA, the CDR3 is TGTGCCAGCAGTCCCTCCGGGAATACGCAGTATTTT.

The chain links TRBV5-1 to TRBJ2-3; no definite D call. CDR1 is SGHRS and CDR2 is YFSETQ in the germline V gene. The V gene lost 3 bases and the J gene lost 6 bases, with 11 bases spanning the gap. The CDR3 sequence is 13 residues long. This CDR3 reads CASSYELSDTQYF. The DNA for the CDR3 is TGCGCCAGCAGCTATGAGTTATCGGATACGCAGTATTTT.

This rearrangement joins TRBV9 to TRBJ2-6; 8 nucleotides line up with TRBD2. The CDR3 extends over 16 amino acids. Looked up from germline, CDR1 is SGDLS and CDR2 is YYNGEE. Trimming at V came to 4 bases and at J to 2 bases, leaving 5 bases not matched to a gene. CDR3 region: CASSLVAGTGANVLTF. CDR3 nucleotide sequence: TGTGCCAGCAGCCTCGTAGCGGGGACTGGGGCCAACGTCCTGACTTTC.

The chain is built from TRBV20-1 and TRBJ2-7; D gene uncertain. The CDR3 spans 11 residues. Germline loops: CDR1 DFQATT, CDR2 SNEGSKA (reference sequence). The V gene lost 6 bases and the J gene lost 6 bases, with 12 bases spanning the gap. The CDR3 coding sequence is TGCAGTGCCCCGCTGGTTCGCGAGCAGTACTTC. Amino acid sequence: CSAPLVREQYF.

This clone was detected only once. The chain is built from TRBV4-3 and TRBJ2-7, with D maybe TRBD1 (6 bases). Trimming removed 3 bases from V and 2 bases from J, with 14 bases in between. The CDR3 extends over 15 amino acids. CDR1 LGHNA and CDR2 YSLEER come from the germline V gene. CDR3 sequence: CASSQDLQGAYEQYF. CDR3 bases: TGCGCCAGCAGCCAGGATTTACAGGGCGCCTACGAGCAGTACTTC.